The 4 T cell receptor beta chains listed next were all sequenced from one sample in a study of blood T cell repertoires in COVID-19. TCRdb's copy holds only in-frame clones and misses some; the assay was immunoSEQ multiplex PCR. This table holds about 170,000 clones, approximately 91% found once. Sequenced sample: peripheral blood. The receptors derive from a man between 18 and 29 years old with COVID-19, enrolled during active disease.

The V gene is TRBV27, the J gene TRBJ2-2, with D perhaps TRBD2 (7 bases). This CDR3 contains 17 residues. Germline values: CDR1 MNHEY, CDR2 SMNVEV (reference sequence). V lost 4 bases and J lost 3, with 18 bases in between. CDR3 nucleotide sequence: TGTGCCAGCAGTTGGGGGGGACCGACAGGATACACCGGGGAGCTGTTTTTT. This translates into CASSWGGPTGYTGELFF.

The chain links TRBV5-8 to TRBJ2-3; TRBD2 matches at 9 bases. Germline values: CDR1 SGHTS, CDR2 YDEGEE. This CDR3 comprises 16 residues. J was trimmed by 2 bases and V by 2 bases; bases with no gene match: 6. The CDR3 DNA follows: TGTGCCAGCAGCTTTGGAGTAGCGGGAGACACAGATACGCAGTATTTT. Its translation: CASSFGVAGDTDTQYF.

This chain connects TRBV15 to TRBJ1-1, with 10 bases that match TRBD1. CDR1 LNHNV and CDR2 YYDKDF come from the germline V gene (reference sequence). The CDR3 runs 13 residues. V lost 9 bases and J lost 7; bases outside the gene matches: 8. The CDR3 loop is CATTGTGVGEAFF. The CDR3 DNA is TGTGCCACAACCGGGACAGGGGTCGGTGAAGCTTTCTTT.

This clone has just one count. The CDR3 region is CATKFSPSGSSYEQYF. The CDR3 DNA sequence: TGTGCCACCAAGTTCTCGCCTAGCGGGAGCTCCTACGAGCAGTACTTC. This chain joins TRBV10-3 and TRBJ2-7; 10 bases fit TRBD2. This CDR3 region has 16 residues. Germline V gene sequence: CDR1 ENHRY, CDR2 SYGVKD. V was clipped by 10 bases and J by 0 bases; unmatched bases: 12.